Below, 2 T cell receptor beta chains from the same sample are listed, as sequenced in a study of cytomegalovirus exposure and HLA in healthy donors. Vbeta (60) and Jbeta (13) primers were used in the PCR. Sequencing was performed with immunoSEQ multiplex PCR; in TCRdb, only in-frame clones are kept and a portion is missing. Its listing shows 100,000 to 150,000 clones. The sequenced material came from PBMCs. Receptors were obtained from a young man in good health and CMV-seronegative.

This chain links TRBV19 with TRBJ2-5; 9 bases map to TRBD1. After removal of 4 bases from V and 2 bases from J, the junction contained 5 bases not matched to a gene. The CDR3 extends over 15 amino acids. Germline V gives CDR1 LNHDA, CDR2 SQIVND (reference sequence). Here the CDR3 DNA reads TGTGCCAGTAGTAGAATGGGGACAGGGCAAGAGACCCAGTACTTC. Protein product: CASSRMGTGQETQYF.

The chain has TRBV5-1 and TRBJ2-2; 10 bases map to TRBD1. CDR1 and CDR2 (germline): SGHRS, YFSETQ. V lost 5 bases and J lost 4; bases outside the gene matches: 5. The CDR3 extends over 15 amino acids. This CDR3 reads CASSPGTGATGELFF. The CDR3 nucleotides read TGCGCCAGCAGTCCCGGGACAGGGGCCACCGGGGAGCTGTTTTTT.